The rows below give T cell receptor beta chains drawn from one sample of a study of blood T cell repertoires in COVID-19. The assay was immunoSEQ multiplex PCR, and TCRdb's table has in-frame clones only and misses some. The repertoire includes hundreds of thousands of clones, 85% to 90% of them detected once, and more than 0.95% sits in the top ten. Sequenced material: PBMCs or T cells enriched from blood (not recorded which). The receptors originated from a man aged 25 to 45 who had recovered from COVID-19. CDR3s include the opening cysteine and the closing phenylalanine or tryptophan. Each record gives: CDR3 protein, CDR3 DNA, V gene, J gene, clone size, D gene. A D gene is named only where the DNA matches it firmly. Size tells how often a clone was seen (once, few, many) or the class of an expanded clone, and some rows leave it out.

CASSSTGGTQYF	TGTGCCAGCAGTTCTACAGGGGGGACCCAGTACTTC	TRBV11-3	TRBJ2-5	NA	TRBD1
CASSELAGVAGELFF	TGCGCCAGCAGTGAGCTAGCGGGAGTAGCCGGGGAGCTGTTTTTT	TRBV10-2	TRBJ2-2	NA	TRBD2
CASSIRGQGNTEAFF	TGTGCCAGTAGTATCCGGGGACAGGGAAACACTGAAGCTTTCTTT	TRBV19	TRBJ1-1	NA	TRBD1
CASSHTVGDRGEKLFF	TGCGCCAGCAGCCACACCGTGGGGGACAGGGGTGAAAAACTGTTTTTT	TRBV4-1	TRBJ1-4	NA	TRBD1
CASSLPSGRDNEQFF	TGTGCCAGCAGCTTACCTAGCGGGAGGGACAATGAGCAGTTCTTC	TRBV7-9	TRBJ2-1	NA	TRBD2
CASSREQGGKNIQYF	TGTGCCAGCAGTCGCGAACAGGGGGGCAAAAACATTCAGTACTTC	TRBV6-6	TRBJ2-4	NA	TRBD1
CASSESGPGTDTQYF	TGTGCCAGCAGTGAAAGCGGGCCCGGCACAGATACGCAGTATTTT	TRBV2	TRBJ2-3	NA	NA
CTSSQGRDFFNEQFF	TGCACCAGCAGCCAGGGCAGGGACTTCTTCAATGAGCAGTTCTTC	TRBV1	TRBJ2-1	NA	NA
CASSIKSRNYEQYF	TGTGCCAGTAGTATAAAGTCTAGGAACTACGAGCAGTACTTC	TRBV19	TRBJ2-7	NA	NA
CASSLLAGEGSETQYF	TGTGCCAGCAGTTTGCTAGCGGGAGAGGGGTCAGAGACCCAGTACTTC	TRBV6-5	TRBJ2-5	NA	TRBD2
CASSPNPGQPNEKLFF	TGTGCCAGCAGCCCCAATCCGGGACAGCCTAATGAAAAACTGTTTTTT	TRBV7-9	TRBJ1-4	NA	TRBD1
CASRLEWTRNSSYNSPLHF	TGTGCAAGTCGCTTAGAATGGACACGAAATAGCTCCTATAATTCACCCCTCCACTTT	TRBV12-2	TRBJ1-6	NA	NA
CASSSGNTEAFF	TGCGCCAGCAGCTCCGGGAACACTGAAGCTTTCTTT	TRBV10-1	TRBJ1-1	NA	NA
CASSLQGYGYTF	TGTGCCAGCAGTTTACAGGGCTATGGCTACACCTTC	TRBV12-3/TRBV12-4	TRBJ1-2	NA	NA
CASSQPDRDYGYTF	TGTGCCAGCAGCCAACCTGACAGGGACTATGGCTACACCTTC	TRBV4-2	TRBJ1-2	NA	TRBD1
CASSQEGQARIF	TGTGCCAGCAGCCAAGAGGGACAGGCGCGTATTTTT	TRBV3-1/TRBV3-2	TRBJ1-4	NA	TRBD1
CASSPDIFYGYTF	TGTGCCAGCAGCCCGGACATCTTCTATGGCTACACCTTC	TRBV7-9	TRBJ1-2	NA	NA
CASSSGLAANEQYF	TGTGCCAGCAGCTCGGGACTAGCGGCTAACGAGCAGTACTTC	TRBV13	TRBJ2-7	NA	TRBD2
CASSTGTSNQPQHF	TGTGCCAGCTCGACAGGGACTAGCAATCAGCCCCAGCATTTT	TRBV28	TRBJ1-5	NA	TRBD1
CASSSEGRPGNTIYF	TGCGCCAGCAGCTCTGAGGGTCGGCCTGGAAACACCATATATTTT	TRBV5-1	TRBJ1-3	NA	NA
CASRDPGQGYEQYF	TGTGCCAGCAGAGACCCGGGACAGGGGTACGAGCAGTACTTC	TRBV27	TRBJ2-7	NA	TRBD1
CATTEGPGMNTGELFF	TGTGCCACCACAGAGGGTCCGGGCATGAACACCGGGGAGCTGTTTTTT	TRBV28	TRBJ2-2	NA	NA
CASSLGEAGYTF	TGTGCCAGCAGCTTAGGCGAAGCTGGCTACACCTTC	TRBV7-2	TRBJ1-2	NA	NA
CASSLGQLTRAFF	TGTGCCAGCAGTCTGGGACAGCTCACTCGGGCTTTCTTT	TRBV27	TRBJ1-1	NA	TRBD1
CASSWTSGGDEQFF	TGTGCCAGCAGCTGGACTAGCGGAGGGGATGAGCAGTTCTTC	TRBV27	TRBJ2-1	few	TRBD2
CASSQYRDNRNTGELFF	TGCGCCAGCAGCCAGTACCGGGACAACCGAAACACCGGGGAGCTGTTTTTT	TRBV4-1	TRBJ2-2	NA	NA
CASSLVQADTGELFF	TGTGCCAGCAGCTTAGTACAGGCCGACACCGGGGAGCTGTTTTTT	TRBV7-9	TRBJ2-2	once	NA
CASSLGVGGPVASDTQYF	TGTGCCAGCAGCTTAGGTGTGGGCGGCCCGGTAGCGTCAGATACGCAGTATTTT	TRBV7-9	TRBJ2-3	NA	NA
CASSDGSPRGNTGELFF	TGCGCCAGCAGTGACGGATCCCCACGAGGGAACACCGGGGAGCTGTTTTTT	TRBV10-1	TRBJ2-2	NA	NA
CASRPKGLAGGGTQYF	TGTGCCAGCAGACCTAAGGGACTAGCGGGAGGCGGTACGCAGTATTTT	TRBV6-2/TRBV6-3	TRBJ2-3	NA	TRBD2
CASTLGGGLGETQYF	TGTGCCAGCACCCTAGGGGGAGGACTAGGGGAGACCCAGTACTTC	TRBV7-9	TRBJ2-5	few	NA
CASSPGRGYRSGYTF	TGCGCCAGCAGCCCGGGAAGGGGGTACAGATCGGGCTACACCTTC	TRBV5-1	TRBJ1-2	few	NA
CASSDPQEGAIRNQPQHF	TGTGCCAGCAGTGATCCGCAGGAGGGGGCGATAAGGAATCAGCCCCAGCATTTT	TRBV6-1	TRBJ1-5	NA	TRBD1
CASSPRGEAIFEQFF	TGCGCCAGCAGCCCCCGGGGTGAAGCAATTTTTGAGCAGTTCTTC	TRBV5-1	TRBJ2-1	NA	NA
CAWSVLLAGGNEQFF	TGTGCCTGGAGTGTACTACTAGCGGGAGGGAATGAGCAGTTCTTC	TRBV30	TRBJ2-1	NA	TRBD2
CASSQGGPGRTQYF	TGCGCCAGCAGCCAGGGGGGACCTGGCCGGACCCAGTACTTC	TRBV4-1	TRBJ2-5	NA	NA
CSVCFGTATEKLFF	TGCAGCGTTTGTTTTGGGACAGCTACTGAAAAACTGTTTTTT	TRBV29-1	TRBJ1-4	NA	TRBD1
CAWGGTGIISGNTIYF	TGTGCCTGGGGGGGGACAGGGATAATCTCTGGAAACACCATATATTTT	TRBV30	TRBJ1-3	NA	TRBD1
CSASRQGHQPQHF	TGCAGTGCTAGTCGGCAGGGTCATCAGCCCCAGCATTTT	TRBV20-1	TRBJ1-5	NA	NA
CSVDGQRNQPQHF	TGCAGCGTTGATGGGCAGCGCAATCAGCCCCAGCATTTT	TRBV29-1	TRBJ1-5	few	NA
CASIPLQVLGSGNTIYF	TGTGCCAGCATCCCCCTGCAGGTCCTCGGCTCTGGAAACACCATATATTTT	TRBV21-1	TRBJ1-3	NA	NA
CASRTGAANTEAFF	TGTGCCAGCAGGACAGGGGCGGCGAACACTGAAGCTTTCTTT	TRBV2	TRBJ1-1	NA	TRBD1
CASRRDRGASTEAFF	TGTGCCAGCAGGCGGGACAGGGGGGCGAGTACTGAAGCTTTCTTT	TRBV6-5	TRBJ1-1	NA	TRBD1
CAWRGGAGNQPQHF	TGTGCCTGGAGGGGAGGGGCTGGCAATCAGCCCCAGCATTTT	TRBV30	TRBJ1-5	NA	NA
CASTSGVSYEQYF	TGTGCCAGTACCTCAGGGGTATCCTACGAGCAGTACTTC	TRBV19	TRBJ2-7	NA	NA
CASSYLRDNGYTF	TGTGCCAGCAGTTACTTAAGGGACAACGGCTACACCTTC	TRBV6-6	TRBJ1-2	few	NA
CASSLARQYNEQFF	TGTGCCAGCAGCTTAGCGCGACAGTACAATGAGCAGTTCTTC	TRBV7-8	TRBJ2-1	NA	NA
CASSWAGNTEAFF	TGTGCCAGCTCATGGGCGGGGAACACTGAAGCTTTCTTT	TRBV18	TRBJ1-1	NA	NA
CASSLNPGQYEQYF	TGTGCCAGCAGCTTAAATCCCGGACAGTACGAGCAGTACTTC	TRBV7-2	TRBJ2-7	NA	NA
CATSSPLNTEAFF	TGTGCCACCTCCTCCCCCCTGAACACTGAAGCTTTCTTT	TRBV28	TRBJ1-1	NA	NA
CASSYSPGGTEAFF	TGTGCCAGCAGTTACTCCCCCGGGGGCACTGAAGCTTTCTTT	TRBV6-5	TRBJ1-1	NA	NA